The source of this T cell receptor (beta chain) is a study of blood T cell repertoires in COVID-19. Turning to the study itself: From the United States, Italy and Spain came samples of acute and convalescent COVID-19. Sample material is recorded as cDNA or gDNA derived from T cells, B-cell-depleted T cells, or PBMCs.

Deletions cut 5 bases from V and 4 bases from J, with 12 bases between. The CDR3 consists of 13 residues. Germline values: CDR1 SGHDT, CDR2 YYEEEE. Per the original data handling: Nucleated cell number was recorded as an estimate derived from reference gene primer amplification. Using immunoSEQ multiplex PCR, the repertoire was profiled, and TCRdb retains in-frame clones only, with some absent. The V and J calls and clone size were taken over from that table, and D and trimming were inferred from the DNA. Among 250,000 to 350,000 clones listed, 70% to 90% were seen once. In assigning cohorts, the study relied on participant-reported clinical history.

The sequence was collected from a woman in her 30s who had recovered from COVID-19. The sample consisted of PBMCs or T cells enriched from blood (not recorded which). The V and J genes are TRBV5-6 and TRBJ1-2, with D possibly matching TRBD1 (5 bases). This CDR3 reads CASRLQGSYGYTF. CDR3 coding DNA: TGTGCCAGCAGACTTCAGGGTTCCTATGGCTACACCTTC.